Below are 6 T cell receptor beta chains sequenced from a single sample in a study of T-cell memory formation after mild COVID-19. TCRdb ran MiXCR on the 5' RACE reads and lists one entry per CDR3 protein. Among approximately 98,000 distinct CDR3 sequences listed, around 17% were seen once. Sequences were obtained from PBMCs or a T cell subset sorted from them (not recorded which). Every receptor here comes from a man between 18 and 29 years old who had mild COVID-19 (a few samples of this study predate the infection). Cell type and time point are not known.

This clonotype was counted a few times. V is TRBV7-3 and J is TRBJ2-3, with a weak D call TRBD2 (6 bases). V was trimmed by 2 bases and J by 6 bases, leaving 18 bases between them. The CDR3 runs 16 residues. Germline V gene lookup returns CDR1 SGHTA and CDR2 FQGTGA. CDR3 region: CASSLSGYRGVDTQYF. The CDR3 region has the DNA TGTGCCAGCAGCTTATCAGGGTACCGCGGGGTGGATACGCAGTATTTT. The full variable domain, with the rest looked up from reference TRBV7-3 and TRBJ2-3, is GAGVSQTPSNKVTEKGKYVELRCDPISGHTALYWYRQSLGQGPEFLIYFQGTGAADDSGLPNDRFFAVRPEGSVSTLKIQRTERGDSAVYLCASSLSGYRGVDTQYFGPGTRLTVL.

V gene TRBV20-1 combines with J gene TRBJ2-4; D not resolved. Trimming removed 0 bases from V and 6 bases from J, with 6 bases in between. From germline, CDR1 is DFQATT and CDR2 SNEGSKA (reference sequence). CDR3 length: 12 residues. This chain's CDR3 is CSARDFSNIQYF. CDR3 bases: TGCAGTGCTAGAGATTTCTCAAACATTCAGTACTTC.

V usage is TRBV18 and J usage is TRBJ1-5, with 9 bases that match TRBD1. This CDR3 region has 14 residues. CDR1 and CDR2 (germline): KGHSH, LQKENI. The V and J ends lost 4 bases and 5 bases, in that order; junction bases with no gene match: 3. The CDR3 loop is CASSLTGGDQPQHF. The CDR3 DNA sequence: TGTGCCAGCTCACTCACAGGGGGCGATCAGCCCCAGCATTTT.

The chain couples TRBV20-1 to TRBJ2-2; weak D call: TRBD2 (6 bases). Germline CDR1 DFQATT, CDR2 SNEGSKA (reference sequence). The CDR3 loop spans 14 amino acids. V was clipped by 2 bases and J by 4 bases, with 11 bases between them. This chain's CDR3 is CSARWRGATGELFF. The DNA of the CDR3 is TGCAGTGCTAGATGGAGGGGAGCCACCGGGGAGCTGTTTTTT.

This clonotype was detected many times. The V and J genes are TRBV4-3 and TRBJ1-5, with TRBD1 identical over 7 bases. Germline-derived CDR1 and CDR2 are LGHNA and YSLEER. V shed 4 bases, J shed 6 bases, and the junction held 3 bases outside the gene matches. The CDR3 consists of 13 residues. Here the CDR3 reads CASSPTGIQPQHF. The CDR3 DNA sequence: TGCGCCAGCAGCCCGACAGGGATTCAGCCCCAGCATTTT.

This clonotype was picked up a small number of times. This rearrangement joins TRBV5-1 to TRBJ1-1; D perhaps matches TRBD1 (5 bases). The CDR3 is 14 amino acids. Trimming removed 2 bases at V and 2 bases at J, with 10 bases between. The germline V gene has CDR1 SGHRS and CDR2 YFSETQ. This CDR3 reads CASSFQGTNTEAFF. The DNA for the CDR3 is TGCGCCAGCAGCTTTCAAGGGACTAACACTGAAGCTTTCTTT.